The 10 T cell receptor beta chains given below trace back to one sample, sequenced in a study of blood T cell repertoires in COVID-19. Using immunoSEQ multiplex PCR, the repertoire was profiled, and TCRdb retains in-frame clones only, with some absent. The repertoire holds around 100,000 clones, approximately 84% seen once, with about 1.6% in the top ten. The specimen sequenced was peripheral blood. These TCRs come from a man aged 50 to 59 with acute or convalescent COVID-19.

This clone has just a few counts. The gene calls are TRBV7-3 and TRBJ1-1; D not certain. Germline-derived CDR1 and CDR2 are SGHTA and FQGTGA. Trimming took 1 base from V and 1 from J, leaving 7 bases between them. The CDR3 has 14 residues. CDR3 nucleotides: TGTGCCAGCAGCTTAATCCCGGGGAACACTGAAGCTTTCTTT. Translated: CASSLIPGNTEAFF. Drawing the rest from reference TRBV7-3 and TRBJ1-1, the complete variable domain is GAGVSQTPSNKVTEKGKYVELRCDPISGHTALYWYRQSLGQGPEFLIYFQGTGAADDSGLPNDRFFAVRPEGSVSTLKIQRTERGDSAVYLCASSLIPGNTEAFFGQGTRLTVV.

V usage is TRBV10-2 and J usage is TRBJ2-7; 8 bases are a match to TRBD2. There are 15 residues in the CDR3. In germline, CDR1 is WSHSY, CDR2 SAAADI. With V trimmed by 1 base and J by 2 bases, 4 bases remained unmatched. CDR3 in DNA: TGCGCCAGCAGTGAGTTCCGGGGGGGGCCCTACGAGCAGTACTTC. Amino acids: CASSEFRGGPYEQYF.

The CDR3 here is CASSRDGSYEQYF. Here the CDR3 DNA reads TGTGCCAGCAGCCGGGACGGGAGCTACGAGCAGTACTTC. The chain combines TRBV6-5 with TRBJ2-7; a possible D gene is TRBD2 (6 bases). This CDR3 region has 13 residues. In germline, CDR1 is MNHEY, CDR2 SVGAGI. Between the trimmed V and J ends, which lost 6 bases and 3 bases, there was a span of 12 bases.

This chain joins TRBV29-1 and TRBJ1-2, with D maybe TRBD1 (6 bases). The CDR3 is made up of 11 amino acids. Germline CDR1 is SQVTM and CDR2 is ANQGSEA. The V gene lost 7 bases and the J gene lost 10 bases, with 16 bases spanning the gap. The CDR3 DNA is TGCAGCGCTAAGGGAGCAGGGGACTACACCTTC. It codes for CSAKGAGDYTF.

V gene TRBV7-2 combines with J gene TRBJ2-5; the D gene is possibly TRBD2 (7 bases). The germline V and J ends were trimmed by 6 bases and 5 bases, with 19 bases remaining between them. The CDR3 loop spans 15 amino acids. CDR1 is SGHTA and CDR2 is FQGNSA in the germline V gene. CDR3 amino acids: CASRPTPGGRETQYF. CDR3 in DNA: TGTGCCAGCAGACCTACTCCCGGGGGGCGGGAGACCCAGTACTTC.

V gene TRBV24-1 combines with J gene TRBJ2-2; TRBD2 aligns across 12 bases. V shed 1 base and J 6 bases; nucleotides not matched to a gene: 11. The length of the CDR3 is 19 residues. Germline V gene data show CDR1 as KGHDR and CDR2 as SFDVKD. The CDR3 spells CATSDFGGLAGGHAGELFF. CDR3 nucleotides: TGTGCCACCAGTGATTTCGGAGGGCTAGCGGGGGGGCACGCCGGGGAGCTGTTTTTT.

The chain combines TRBV9 with TRBJ2-3; D is unclear. Deletions cut 0 bases from V and 2 bases from J, with 10 bases between. Germline assignment: CDR1 SGDLS and CDR2 YYNGEE. The CDR3 has 15 residues. The CDR3 here is CASSVGQVLTDTQYF. In DNA form, the CDR3 reads TGTGCCAGCAGCGTAGGGCAGGTCCTCACAGATACGCAGTATTTT.

A remark on this clone: At the DNA level, this CDR3 is encoded by other sequences in the same sample as well. The chain is built from TRBV6-5 and TRBJ2-3; TRBD2 aligns across 9 bases. The length of the CDR3 is 16 residues. Germline V CDR1 and CDR2: MNHEY, SVGAGI. Losses at the gene ends were 0 bases for V and 0 bases for J; bases not matched to a gene: 1. This CDR3 is CASSYSSGGSTDTQYF. The CDR3 nucleotides read TGTGCCAGCAGTTACTCTAGCGGGGGTAGCACAGATACGCAGTATTTT.

The table lists this clone with a few counts. This chain links TRBV23-1 with TRBJ1-1, with TRBD1 matching 8 bases. TRBV23-1 is flagged as an ORF with uncertain function. The CDR3 runs to 16 residues. The V and J ends lost 4 bases and 1 base, in that order; junction bases with no gene match: 8. CDR3 residues: CASSRNQGAWNTEAFF. The CDR3 DNA is TGCGCCAGCAGTCGGAACCAGGGGGCTTGGAACACTGAAGCTTTCTTT.

This clone has just one count. V is TRBV5-4 and J is TRBJ2-1; 9 bases map to TRBD1. The CDR3 loop spans 14 amino acids. CDR1 is SGHNT and CDR2 is YYREEE in the germline V gene (reference sequence). V lost 2 bases to trimming and J lost 6 bases; unmatched junction nucleotides: 3. CDR3 in amino acids: CASSFRGQGNEQFF. The CDR3 coding sequence is TGTGCCAGCAGCTTTAGGGGACAGGGCAATGAGCAGTTCTTC.